This T cell receptor beta chain was identified during a study of T cell responses to AZD1222 COVID-19 vaccine. Whole-study findings and limits: Spike-wide coverage was observed for vaccine-associated CD4 TCRs, with dominant responses at 160-218 and 743-854. Receipt of two AZD1222 doses was followed by a rise in Spike-specific TCR breadth and depth.

The CDR3 contains 20 residues. Germline CDR1 is SGHRS and CDR2 is YFSETQ. Between the trimmed V and J ends, which lost 0 bases and 0 bases, there was a span of 19 bases. The data were produced by immunoSEQ multiplex PCR, yet TCRdb's version contains in-frame clones alone and is incomplete. The sample has roughly 180,000 clones, 85% to 90% seen once. For this clone: Its antigen is still unknown.

The chain uses TRBV5-1 and TRBJ1-6; the D is unclear. The specimen comprised peripheral blood, sampled on day 0 of AZD1222 vaccination. The TCR comes from an adult in good health. This CDR3 reads CASSLGGLEGISSYNSPLHF. The CDR3 DNA reads as TGCGCCAGCAGCTTGGGAGGGCTCGAGGGCATAAGCTCCTATAATTCACCCCTCCACTTT.